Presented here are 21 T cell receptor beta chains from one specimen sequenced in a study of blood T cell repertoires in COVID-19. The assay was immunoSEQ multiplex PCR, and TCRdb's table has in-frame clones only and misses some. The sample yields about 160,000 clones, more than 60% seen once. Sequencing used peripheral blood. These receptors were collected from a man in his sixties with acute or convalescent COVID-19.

The CDR3: CASSWGQEKNTEAFF. CDR3 sequence (DNA): TGTGCCAGCAGCTGGGGACAGGAGAAGAACACTGAAGCTTTCTTT. The rearrangement joins TRBV7-8 to TRBJ1-1, with 8 bases identical to TRBD1. Germline V lookup: CDR1 SGHVS, CDR2 FQNEAQ. The CDR3 has 15 amino acids. The junction had 5 bases not matched to a gene; V was cut back by 4 bases and J by 1 base.

The CDR3 spells CSVEQGAEETQYF. CDR3 DNA sequence: TGCAGCGTTGAACAGGGGGCTGAAGAGACCCAGTACTTC. V gene TRBV29-1 combines with J gene TRBJ2-5; 8 bases fit TRBD1. CDR1 and CDR2 (germline): SQVTM, ANQGSEA. The CDR3 totals 13 residues. V lost 2 bases to trimming and J lost 3 bases; unmatched junction nucleotides: 2. The full variable domain, with the rest looked up from reference TRBV29-1 and TRBJ2-5, is SAVISQKPSRDICQRGTSLTIQCQVDSQVTMMFWYRQQPGQSLTLIATANQGSEATYESGFVIDKFPISRPNLTFSTLTVSNMSPEDSSIYLCSVEQGAEETQYFGPGTRLLVL.

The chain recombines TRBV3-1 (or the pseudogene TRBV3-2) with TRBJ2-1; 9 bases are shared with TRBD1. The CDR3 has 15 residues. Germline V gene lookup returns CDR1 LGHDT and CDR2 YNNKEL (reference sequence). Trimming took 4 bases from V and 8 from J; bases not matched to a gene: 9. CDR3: CASSRHRGLPDEQFF. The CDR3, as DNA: TGTGCCAGCAGCCGGCACAGGGGGCTTCCGGATGAGCAGTTCTTC.

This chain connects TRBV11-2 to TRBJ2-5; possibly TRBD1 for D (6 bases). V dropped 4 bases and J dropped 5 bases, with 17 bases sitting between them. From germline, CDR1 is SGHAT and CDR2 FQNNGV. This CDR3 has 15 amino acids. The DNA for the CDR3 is TGTGCCAGCAGCTCAAGGACAGTTTCGGTCGAGACCCAGTACTTC. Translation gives CASSSRTVSVETQYF. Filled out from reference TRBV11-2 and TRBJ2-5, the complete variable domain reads EAGVAQSPRYKIIEKRQSVAFWCNPISGHATLYWYQQILGQGPKLLIQFQNNGVVDDSQLPKDRFSAERLKGVDSTLKIQPAKLEDSAVYLCASSSRTVSVETQYFGPGTRLLVL.

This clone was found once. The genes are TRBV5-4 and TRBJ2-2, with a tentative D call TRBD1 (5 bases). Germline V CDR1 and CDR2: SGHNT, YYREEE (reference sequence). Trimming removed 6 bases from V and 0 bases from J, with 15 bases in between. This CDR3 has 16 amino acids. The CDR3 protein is CASNSRTNPNTGELFF. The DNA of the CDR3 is TGTGCCAGCAACTCAAGGACAAACCCGAACACCGGGGAGCTGTTTTTT.

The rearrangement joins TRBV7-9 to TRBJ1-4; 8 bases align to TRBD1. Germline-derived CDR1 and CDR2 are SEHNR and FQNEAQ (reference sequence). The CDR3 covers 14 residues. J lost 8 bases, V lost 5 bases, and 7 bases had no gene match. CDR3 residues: CASSPGQGREKLFF. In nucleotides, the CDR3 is TGTGCCAGCAGCCCCGGACAGGGTAGGGAAAAACTGTTTTTT.

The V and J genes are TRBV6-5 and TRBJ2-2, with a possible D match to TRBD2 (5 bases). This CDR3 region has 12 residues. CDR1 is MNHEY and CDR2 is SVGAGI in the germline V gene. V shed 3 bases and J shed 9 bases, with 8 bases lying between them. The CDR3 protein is CASSYFGRELFF. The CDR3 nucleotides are TGTGCCAGCAGTTATTTCGGGAGGGAGCTGTTTTTT.

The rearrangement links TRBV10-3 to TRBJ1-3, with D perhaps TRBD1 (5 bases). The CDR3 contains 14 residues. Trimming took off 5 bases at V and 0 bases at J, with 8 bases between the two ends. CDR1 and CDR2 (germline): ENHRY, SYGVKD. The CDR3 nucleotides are TGTGCCATCAGTTTTACAGGCTCTGGAAACACCATATATTTT. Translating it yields CAISFTGSGNTIYF.

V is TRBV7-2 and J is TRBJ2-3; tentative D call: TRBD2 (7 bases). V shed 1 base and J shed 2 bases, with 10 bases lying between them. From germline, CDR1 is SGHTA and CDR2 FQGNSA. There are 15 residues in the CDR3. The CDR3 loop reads CASSLEAGATDTQYF. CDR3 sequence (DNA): TGTGCCAGCAGCTTAGAGGCGGGGGCCACAGATACGCAGTATTTT.

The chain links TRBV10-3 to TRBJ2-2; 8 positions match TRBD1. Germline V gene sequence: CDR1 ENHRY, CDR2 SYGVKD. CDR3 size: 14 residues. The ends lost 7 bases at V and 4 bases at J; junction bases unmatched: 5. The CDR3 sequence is CAIKGTGSTGELFF. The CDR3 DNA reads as TGTGCCATCAAAGGGACAGGAAGCACCGGGGAGCTGTTTTTT.

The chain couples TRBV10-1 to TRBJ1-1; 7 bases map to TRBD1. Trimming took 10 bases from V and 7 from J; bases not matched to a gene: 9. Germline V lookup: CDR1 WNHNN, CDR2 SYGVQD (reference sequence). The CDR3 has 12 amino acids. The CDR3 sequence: CATLGQLGEAFF. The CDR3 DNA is TGCGCCACCTTGGGACAGCTAGGTGAAGCTTTCTTT.

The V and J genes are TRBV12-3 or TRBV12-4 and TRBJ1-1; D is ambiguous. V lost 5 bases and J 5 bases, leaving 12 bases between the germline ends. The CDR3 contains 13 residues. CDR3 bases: TGTGCCAGCAGTGAGCCCCCCCTTACTGAAGCTTTCTTT. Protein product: CASSEPPLTEAFF.

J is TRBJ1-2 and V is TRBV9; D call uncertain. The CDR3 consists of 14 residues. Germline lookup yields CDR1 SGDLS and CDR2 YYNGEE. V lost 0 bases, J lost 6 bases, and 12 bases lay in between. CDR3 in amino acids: CASSVEGSADGYTF. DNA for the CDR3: TGTGCCAGCAGCGTAGAAGGGAGCGCTGATGGCTACACCTTC.

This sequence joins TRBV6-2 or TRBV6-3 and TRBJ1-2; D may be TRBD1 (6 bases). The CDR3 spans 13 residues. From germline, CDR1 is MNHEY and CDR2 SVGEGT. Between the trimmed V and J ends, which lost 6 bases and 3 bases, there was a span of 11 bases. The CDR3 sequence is CASSRGSDYGYTF. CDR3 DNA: TGTGCCAGCAGCAGGGGATCCGACTATGGCTACACCTTC.

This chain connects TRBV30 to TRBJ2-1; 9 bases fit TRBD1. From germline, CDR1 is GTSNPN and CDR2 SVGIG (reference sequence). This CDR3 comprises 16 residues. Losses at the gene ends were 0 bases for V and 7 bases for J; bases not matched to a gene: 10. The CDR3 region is CAWSVQGAPRYNEQFF. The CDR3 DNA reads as TGTGCCTGGAGTGTACAGGGGGCCCCTCGTTATAATGAGCAGTTCTTC.

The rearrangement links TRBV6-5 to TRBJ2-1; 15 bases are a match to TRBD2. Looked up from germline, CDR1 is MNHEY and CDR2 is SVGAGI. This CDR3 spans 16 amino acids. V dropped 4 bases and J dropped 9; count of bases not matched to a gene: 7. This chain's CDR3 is CASSSGTSGGKGEQFF. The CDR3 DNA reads TGTGCCAGCAGTTCAGGGACTAGCGGGGGGAAGGGTGAGCAGTTCTTC.

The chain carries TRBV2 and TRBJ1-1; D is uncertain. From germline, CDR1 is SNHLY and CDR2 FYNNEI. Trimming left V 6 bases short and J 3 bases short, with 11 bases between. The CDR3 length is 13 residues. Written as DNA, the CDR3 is TGTGCCAGCAGGCCTGAGGGTCACACTGAAGCTTTCTTT. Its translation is CASRPEGHTEAFF.

The CDR3 DNA reads TGTGCCAGTAGTTTCCGGACAGGGGGCCCCTATGGCTACACCTTC. Protein sequence: CASSFRTGGPYGYTF. The genes are TRBV19 and TRBJ1-2, with 11 nucleotides matching TRBD1. After removal of 5 bases from V and 4 bases from J, the junction contained 6 bases not matched to a gene. CDR3 length equals 15 residues. Looked up from germline, CDR1 is LNHDA and CDR2 is SQIVND (reference sequence).

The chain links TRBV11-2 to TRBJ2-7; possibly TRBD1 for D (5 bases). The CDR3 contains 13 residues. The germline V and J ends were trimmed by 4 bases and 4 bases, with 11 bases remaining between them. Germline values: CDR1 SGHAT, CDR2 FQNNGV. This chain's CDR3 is CASSSRTSYEQYF. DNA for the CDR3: TGTGCCAGCAGCTCCCGGACATCTTACGAGCAGTACTTC.

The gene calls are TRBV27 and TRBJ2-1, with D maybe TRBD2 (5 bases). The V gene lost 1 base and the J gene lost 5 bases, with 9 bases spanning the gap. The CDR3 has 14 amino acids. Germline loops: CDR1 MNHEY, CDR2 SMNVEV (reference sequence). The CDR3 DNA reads TGTGCCAGCAGTTTATATCTCGGGGACAATGAGCAGTTCTTC. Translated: CASSLYLGDNEQFF.

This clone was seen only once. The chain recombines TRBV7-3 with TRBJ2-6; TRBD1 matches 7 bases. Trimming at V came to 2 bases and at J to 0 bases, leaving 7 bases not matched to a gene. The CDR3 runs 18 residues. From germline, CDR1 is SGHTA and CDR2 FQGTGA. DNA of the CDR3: TGTGCCAGCAGCTTATCGGGGACAGTTGGCTCTGGGGCCAACGTCCTGACTTTC. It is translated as CASSLSGTVGSGANVLTF.